These T cell receptor beta chains were read from a single sample in a study of PD-1 blockade in mismatch repair-deficient tumors. The assay was immunoSEQ multiplex PCR, and TCRdb's table has in-frame clones only and misses some. This table has more than 11,000 clones, roughly 80% appearing once. These receptors' targets are unknown. The input for sequencing was cells cultured in vitro, taken from a patient treated with pembrolizumab. The receptors here all came from an adult with mismatch repair-deficient cancer. Both conserved end residues are trimmed from each CDR3. Size is stated for part of the rows, as once, few or many counts, or as a class when the clone is expanded.

TRBV5-6,TRBJ2-7,12,.,ASTRDRGPYEQY
TRBV18,TRBJ2-7,14,.,ASSLGIGKRSYEQY
TRBV14,TRBJ2-1,13,once,ASSRGQGYGIEQF
TRBV5-5,TRBJ2-7,13,once,ASSLGLATSYEQY
TRBV15,TRBJ2-5,12,.,ATSRDRGQETQY
TRBV5-4,TRBJ1-1,13,once,ASSPWTGANTEAF
TRBV21-1,TRBJ2-7,11,.,ASSKRGSYEQY
TRBV28,TRBJ2-7,13,.,ASSSRLAGANEQY
TRBV4-1,TRBJ1-3,14,.,ASSQGATGEGNTIY
TRBV7-9,TRBJ2-1,14,.,ASSLSLAGSYNEQF
TRBV5-1,TRBJ1-2,12,.,ASNPTGSRYGYT
TRBV27,TRBJ1-2,12,.,ASSFLGTLGGYT
TRBV2,TRBJ2-7,12,.,ASSEEREAYEQY
TRBV4-2,TRBJ1-5,14,.,ASSQRFGQGNQPQH
TRBV15,TRBJ1-6,12,.,ATSRDNNNSPLH
TRBV23-1,TRBJ2-1,13,.,ASSQLGTSGGEQF
TRBV28,TRBJ1-2,12,.,ASSLWPDSWGYT
TRBV6-6,TRBJ2-1,12,.,ASKLRTEHHEQF
TRBV6-1,TRBJ2-7,13,.,ASSLGLAGRDEQY
TRBV7-6,TRBJ2-7,13,.,ASSLDASGGYEQY
TRBV2,TRBJ2-7,13,.,ASSAQALSSYEQY
TRBV19,TRBJ2-5,12,.,ASRPVQGGETQY
TRBV9,TRBJ2-3,13,few,ASSETSGTTDTQY
TRBV5-4,TRBJ1-1,13,.,ASSRLGQLNTEAF
TRBV28,TRBJ2-1,14,.,ASSWTGLAGVNEQF
TRBV30,TRBJ2-2,13,.,AWSPRTRDTGELF
TRBV5-6,TRBJ2-7,10,.,ASSIGPYEQY
TRBV7-2,TRBJ2-3,10,.,ASSLYSDTQY
TRBV29-1,TRBJ1-4,11,.,SALVSINEKLF
TRBV28,TRBJ2-7,20,once,ASSIPGRGRGGGLAGTYEQY
TRBV9,TRBJ1-3,12,.,ASSVGPGGNTIY
TRBV6-5,TRBJ1-1,11,.,ASRQGSGTEAF
TRBV2,TRBJ2-3,13,.,ASSEMGGSTDTQY
TRBV6-6,TRBJ1-3,13,.,ASSRRGLPGNTIY
TRBV5-1,TRBJ2-7,14,once,ASSPSSGSSSYEQY
TRBV9,TRBJ2-2,13,few,ASSAPAGNTGELF
TRBV28,TRBJ2-7,10,.,ASSSPLYEQY
TRBV7-9,TRBJ2-1,15,few,ASSPGWGGRTNNEQF
TRBV30,TRBJ2-3,17,.,AWSGLAGVSRVRTDTQY
TRBV10-3,TRBJ2-2,12,once,AISEEAPTGELF
TRBV18,TRBJ1-5,11,.,ASSPNLNQPQH
TRBV7-6,TRBJ2-1,13,.,ASSLGMRSGSSRF
TRBV18,TRBJ2-3,13,.,ASSPSQGRTDTQY
TRBV7-9,TRBJ2-7,9,.,ASSRAYEQY